The entry below gives a single T cell receptor beta chain sequence along with its context. Its specificity is unknown. The isolated RNA, all of it, was reverse transcribed, so expressed TCRB transcripts were what got sequenced. The repertoire was sequenced with immunoSEQ multiplex PCR; TCRdb's copy has only in-frame clones and lacks some. This table has approximately 170,000 clones, less than 10% appearing once. Germline trimming cut 3 bases from V and 1 base from J; bases unmatched to any gene: 6. Germline CDR1 is KGHSH and CDR2 is LQKENI. The CDR3 contains 16 residues. These data originate in a study of beta chain features in type 1 diabetes. Study-wide results and limits: TCRB CDR3s were moderately but significantly shorter in Type 1 diabetes patients in all four CD4+ subsets.

The receptor comes from a man between 18 and 29 years old with type 1 diabetes. The sequencing input was central memory CD4+ T cells from blood. The J gene is TRBJ2-3, the V gene TRBV18, with 8 bases aligning to TRBD1. Here the CDR3 reads CASSPQGATGTDTQYF. As DNA, the CDR3 is TGTGCCAGCTCACCGCAGGGGGCGACGGGCACAGATACGCAGTATTTT.